These 22 T cell receptor beta chains originate from one sample sequenced in a study of regulatory T cells in long-lasting Graves disease. Specified time point: newly diagnosed GD, antithyroid drugs for less than 3 months. PBMCs provided the RNA from which the TCR library was made. The TCR beta library used iRepertoire HTBI primers with Arm-PCR amplification of CDR3. TCRdb re-derived calls from the multiplex PCR reads in MiXCR, one entry per CDR3 protein. This table has some 350,000 distinct CDR3 sequences, about 16% appearing once. This sample was shared with a second study, whose subject was T cells in Graves' hyperthyroidism and ophthalmopathy.

Sequenced here: peripheral blood mononuclear cells (PBMCs), sampled at new diagnosis, from a patient treated with antithyroid drugs. These receptors all come from a woman in her late teens or twenties with Graves disease.

This clonotype was seen ten or more times. V gene TRBV28 combines with J gene TRBJ1-4; TRBD1 is a possible D gene (5 bases). This CDR3 region has 15 residues. CDR1 and CDR2 (germline): MDHEN, SYDVKM. Between the trimmed V and J ends, which lost 1 base and 2 bases, there was a span of 8 bases. The DNA for the CDR3 is TGTGCCAGCAGTTTATCAGGGACTACTAATGAAAAACTGTTTTTT. Translation: CASSLSGTTNEKLFF.

This clonotype has only a few counts. The V call is TRBV14, the J call TRBJ1-1; no clear D gene. V lost 4 bases and J lost 6, with 12 bases in between. In germline, CDR1 is SGHDN, CDR2 FVKESK. CDR3 length: 13 amino acids. CDR3 protein: CASSPLLVSEAFF. CDR3 DNA sequence: TGTGCCAGCAGCCCACTGTTAGTGTCTGAAGCTTTCTTT.

This clonotype appeared many times. The chain combines TRBV5-1 with TRBJ1-5; tentative D call: TRBD1 (6 bases). The CDR3 covers 16 residues. In germline, CDR1 is SGHRS, CDR2 YFSETQ. Trimming pared 4 bases from V and 0 bases from J, leaving 14 bases between. The CDR3 region has the DNA TGCGCCAGCAGCCGGATGGGACACCATAGCAATCAGCCCCAGCATTTT. Translated: CASSRMGHHSNQPQHF.

This clonotype came up many times. CDR3 protein: CALSRARGLTEAFF. CDR3 DNA: TGTGCCCTTTCCCGGGCCAGGGGGTTGACTGAAGCTTTCTTT. V is TRBV28 and J is TRBJ1-1; 7 bases align to TRBD1. Trimming at V came to 11 bases and at J to 5 bases, leaving 14 bases not matched to a gene. This CDR3 comprises 14 residues. Germline CDR1 is MDHEN and CDR2 is SYDVKM. Full variable domain (rest looked up from reference TRBV28 and TRBJ1-1): DVKVTQSSRYLVKRTGEKVFLECVQDMDHENMFWYRQDPGLGLRLIYFSYDVKMKEKGDIPEGYSVSREKKERFSLILESASTNQTSMYLCALSRARGLTEAFFGQGTRLTVV.

The V gene is TRBV9, the J gene TRBJ2-7; TRBD2 is a possible D gene (5 bases). The CDR3 spans 13 residues. The V gene's germline CDR1 is SGDLS and CDR2 YYNGEE. V lost 0 bases and J 5 bases, leaving 9 bases between the germline ends. This chain's CDR3 is CASSVDEGHEQYF. The CDR3 DNA follows: TGTGCCAGCAGCGTAGACGAGGGCCACGAGCAGTACTTC.

The table lists this clonotype with many counts. The rearrangement joins TRBV5-1 to TRBJ2-7; 7 bases are a match to TRBD1. This CDR3 region has 16 residues. V shed 0 bases and J 2 bases; nucleotides not matched to a gene: 8. Looked up from germline, CDR1 is SGHRS and CDR2 is YFSETQ. The CDR3 region is CASSLDPGQQAYEQYF. CDR3 bases: TGCGCCAGCAGCTTGGATCCGGGACAGCAGGCCTACGAGCAGTACTTC.

This clonotype was found many times. The chain links TRBV2 to TRBJ2-7, with 10 bases fitting TRBD1. V lost 7 bases to trimming and J lost 4 bases; unmatched junction nucleotides: 10. CDR1 is SNHLY and CDR2 is FYNNEI in the germline V gene. This CDR3 has 15 residues. The CDR3, as DNA: TGTGCCAGCACGCTGACGGGACAGGGGTATTACGAGCAGTACTTC. The encoded protein is CASTLTGQGYYEQYF.

This clonotype was detected ten times or more. This sequence joins TRBV20-1 and TRBJ2-5; TRBD2 might be the D (5 bases). V lost 1 base and J lost 0, with 9 bases in between. CDR1 DFQATT and CDR2 SNEGSKA come from the germline V gene (reference sequence). The CDR3 sequence is 14 residues long. CDR3 DNA sequence: TGCAGTGCTAGAGCGAGGCGGGACCAAGAGACCCAGTACTTC. Protein sequence: CSARARRDQETQYF.

The chain employs TRBV30 and TRBJ2-5; the match to TRBD2 covers 7 bases. The CDR3 extends over 14 amino acids. With 8 bases clipped from V and 7 bases from J, the junction kept 16 bases outside the gene matches. The germline V gene has CDR1 GTSNPN and CDR2 SVGIG (reference sequence). CDR3: CAGNVGDPGGTQYF. Written as DNA, the CDR3 is TGTGCCGGAAACGTTGGGGACCCGGGGGGGACCCAGTACTTC.

This clonotype was detected many times. This rearrangement joins TRBV5-1 to TRBJ1-6; D gene uncertain. Germline V gene data show CDR1 as SGHRS and CDR2 as YFSETQ. The V end lost 1 base, the J end lost 4 bases, and 18 bases lay between the germline ends. The CDR3 is 18 residues long. DNA for the CDR3: TGCGCCAGCAGCTTGTGGGCCCGGTCGCAAGAGTATAATTCACCCCTCCACTTT. Translation: CASSLWARSQEYNSPLHF. Based on the CDR3 plus reference TRBV5-1 and TRBJ1-6, the full variable domain is KAGVTQTPRYLIKTRGQQVTLSCSPISGHRSVSWYQQTPGQGLQFLFEYFSETQRNKGNFPGRFSGRQFSNSRSEMNVSTLELGDSALYLCASSLWARSQEYNSPLHFGNGTRLTVT.

The V and J genes are TRBV20-1 and TRBJ1-4; D gene ambiguous. CDR3 size: 14 residues. V gave up 0 bases and J gave up 8 bases, with 13 bases separating them. Germline V CDR1 and CDR2: DFQATT, SNEGSKA (reference sequence). In DNA, the CDR3 is TGCAGTGCTAGAGAGGCCCCGCCCGGGGAAAAACTGTTTTTT. It encodes CSAREAPPGEKLFF.

J is TRBJ2-1 and V is TRBV6-2 or TRBV6-3; 12 bases align to TRBD2. CDR1 and CDR2 (germline): MNHEY, SVGEGT. Trimming at V came to 5 bases and at J to 12 bases, leaving 11 bases not matched to a gene. This CDR3 comprises 15 residues. The chain's CDR3 is CASSETSGGLTWQFF. In nucleotides, the CDR3 is TGTGCCAGCAGTGAGACTAGCGGGGGACTGACTTGGCAGTTCTTC.

This clonotype has a count of ten or more. The rearrangement uses TRBV28 and TRBJ1-2; perhaps TRBD1 as D (6 bases). The germline gives CDR1 MDHEN, CDR2 SYDVKM. The CDR3 contains 14 residues. Trimming shortened V by 3 bases and J by 3 bases, and 11 bases separated the two germline ends. DNA of the CDR3: TGTGCCAGCAGTTTGACAGGTTTTGACTATGGCTACACCTTC. It specifies CASSLTGFDYGYTF.

This rearrangement joins TRBV11-2 to TRBJ1-1; D gene uncertain. Trimming shortened V by 4 bases and J by 1 base, and 13 bases separated the two germline ends. This CDR3 is built from 15 residues. Looked up from germline, CDR1 is SGHAT and CDR2 is FQNNGV. In nucleotides, the CDR3 is TGTGCCAGCAGCTCTCTATTAACATCGAACACTGAAGCTTTCTTT. It is translated as CASSSLLTSNTEAFF. The whole variable domain, filled in from reference TRBV11-2 and TRBJ1-1, reads EAGVAQSPRYKIIEKRQSVAFWCNPISGHATLYWYQQILGQGPKLLIQFQNNGVVDDSQLPKDRFSAERLKGVDSTLKIQPAKLEDSAVYLCASSSLLTSNTEAFFGQGTRLTVV.

This chain connects TRBV14 to TRBJ2-5, with TRBD1 as a possible D gene (7 bases). The V end was cut by 3 bases, the J end by 0 bases, with 14 bases between. This CDR3 has 16 residues. Germline V gives CDR1 SGHDN, CDR2 FVKESK. The CDR3 spells CASSQTGTGNQETQYF. The CDR3 coding sequence is TGTGCCAGCAGCCAGACAGGGACTGGCAACCAAGAGACCCAGTACTTC.

This clonotype was found many times. V gene TRBV20-1 combines with J gene TRBJ2-3; 8 bases fit TRBD2. V dropped 0 bases and J dropped 4; count of bases not matched to a gene: 12. The CDR3 extends over 17 amino acids. From germline, CDR1 is DFQATT and CDR2 SNEGSKA (reference sequence). The chain's CDR3 is CSARDMPGGPGSDTQYF. DNA for the CDR3: TGCAGTGCTAGAGATATGCCGGGGGGGCCCGGGTCAGATACGCAGTATTTT.

As regards this clonotype: Since a much larger clone is just one base distant, this may be a read error. The CDR3 ends on some other residue instead of the conserved phenylalanine or tryptophan, so this is likely a read error. V is TRBV5-1 and J is TRBJ1-1; weak D call: TRBD1 (5 bases). V was shortened by 3 bases and J by 0 bases, with 9 bases between the two germline ends. Per germline, CDR1 SGHRS and CDR2 YFSETQ. The CDR3 consists of 14 residues. DNA for the CDR3: TGCGCCAGCAGCTCGGACACTCTGAACACTGAAGCTTTCCTT. This encodes CASSSDTLNTEAFL.

This clonotype has a count of ten or more. V is TRBV2 and J is TRBJ1-2; D gene uncertain. Trimming removed 6 bases from V and 1 base from J, with 12 bases in between. Looked up from germline, CDR1 is SNHLY and CDR2 is FYNNEI. The CDR3 is made up of 14 amino acids. The CDR3 loop is CASRRAMNNYGYTF. The CDR3 DNA follows: TGTGCCAGCAGAAGGGCCATGAATAACTATGGCTACACCTTC.

The chain employs TRBV4-1 and TRBJ2-5; D is unclear. The V and J ends lost 4 bases and 1 base respectively, with 13 bases between them. Germline V gives CDR1 MGHRA, CDR2 YSYEKL. This CDR3 has 15 residues. CDR3 sequence (DNA): TGCGCCAGCAGCCCCCCCGGGCACACCCAAGAGACCCAGTACTTC. This codes for CASSPPGHTQETQYF.

The sample holds many counts of this clonotype. The genes are TRBV18 and TRBJ2-3; 7 nucleotides match TRBD1. Germline-derived CDR1 and CDR2 are KGHSH and LQKENI. This CDR3 has 15 residues. Trimming cost V 0 bases and J 6 bases; bases outside gene matches: 6. CDR3 sequence reads: CASSPPRTGWDTQYF. The CDR3 DNA reads TGTGCCAGCTCACCACCCAGGACAGGATGGGATACGCAGTATTTT.

In its sample, this clonotype was seen many times. The chain links TRBV7-9 to TRBJ2-1, with a weak D call TRBD2 (5 bases). CDR3 length: 12 amino acids. Between the trimmed V and J ends, which lost 7 bases and 6 bases, there was a span of 10 bases. Germline-derived CDR1 and CDR2 are SEHNR and FQNEAQ (reference sequence). The CDR3: CASTGRGNEQFF. As DNA, the CDR3 is TGTGCCAGCACTGGGAGAGGCAATGAGCAGTTCTTC.

This clonotype was seen only a few times. This chain connects TRBV28 to TRBJ2-3, with 14 bases aligning to TRBD2. The CDR3 is 21 residues long. The germline V gene encodes CDR1 MDHEN and CDR2 SYDVKM. The junction had 26 bases not matched to a gene; V was cut back by 8 bases and J by 7 bases. Here the CDR3 reads CASETNLGTSGRKGPQNTQYF. As DNA, the CDR3 is TGTGCCAGCGAGACAAATCTCGGGACTAGCGGGAGAAAGGGACCACAAAATACGCAGTATTTT.